These 3 T cell receptor beta chains share one sample of origin, sequenced in a study of blood T cell repertoires in COVID-19 (dated by TCRdb to the early 2020s). The library was prepared using the immunoSEQ multiplex PCR assay. The source is immuneACCESS, and TCRdb retained only in-frame sequences with V and J called. Part of the clones is not carried over; for the studies checked, unresolved V genes explain less than half of this, and the remainder is unexplained. In this sample the table shows over 110,000 clones, less than 90% of which occur a single time. Approximately 5% of the sample is in the top ten clones. The sample was PBMCs or T cells enriched from blood (not recorded which). The origin of the receptors is a man in his forties or fifties with acute COVID-19.

This chain links TRBV27 with TRBJ2-1, with D perhaps TRBD2 (11 bases). Per germline, CDR1 MNHEY and CDR2 SMNVEV (reference sequence). Trimming cost V 6 bases and J 8 bases, with 38 bases left between them. This CDR3 is built from 21 residues. Here the CDR3 reads CASRNRDRGFSASGGIYEQFF. The CDR3 bases are TGTGCCAGCAGAAACCGGGACAGGGGTTTTAGTGCTAGCGGGGGGATATATGAGCAGTTCTTC.

The rearrangement uses TRBV19 and TRBJ1-2, with D maybe TRBD1 (6 bases). Trimming left V 8 bases short and J 8 bases short, with 12 bases between. From germline, CDR1 is LNHDA and CDR2 SQIVND (reference sequence). The length of the CDR3 is 11 residues. The CDR3 region has the DNA TGTGCCAGTGGAACAGGGCGCGGCTACACCTTC. The encoded protein is CASGTGRGYTF.

The chain employs TRBV4-2 and TRBJ1-2; possible D gene TRBD1, 6 bases. With 4 bases removed from V and 5 bases from J, the gap between germline ends came to 8 bases. CDR3 length: 12 residues. Germline V CDR1 and CDR2: LGHNA, YNFKEQ. CDR3 in amino acids: CASSPDRYGYTF. The CDR3 DNA is TGTGCCAGCAGCCCGGACAGATATGGCTACACCTTC.